These T cell receptor beta chains were read from a single sample in a study of cytomegalovirus exposure and HLA in healthy donors. Only in-frame clones appear in the TCRdb table, and some are missing; sequencing was by immunoSEQ multiplex PCR. The sample lists fewer than 200,000 clones; 85% were seen once. Sequencing input: PBMCs. The receptors shown here come from a man aged 18 to 30 in good health and CMV-seropositive. The CDR3 runs from the conserved cysteine through the conserved F or W. D genes are given only for firm matches. Only some rows state a clone size, as once, few, many or a class for expanded clones.

>-|13|TRBV2|TRBJ1-1|-
TGTGCCAGCAGTGAAGGGAGGAACACTGAAGCTTTCTTT
CASSEGRNTEAFF
>TRBD1|15|TRBV6-6|TRBJ1-5|-
TGTGCCAGCAGGGATGGACAGGGGCTTAATCAGCCCCAGCATTTT
CASRDGQGLNQPQHF
>-|12|TRBV28|TRBJ1-2|-
TGTGCCAGCAGCGCCGCGATCTATGGCTACACCTTC
CASSAAIYGYTF
>-|13|TRBV14|TRBJ2-7|-
TGTGCCAGCAGCCACTTTGAGGAGATGTGGCAGTACTTC
CASSHFEEMWQYF
>-|16|TRBV4-1|TRBJ2-7|-
TGCGCCAGCAGCCAGATCACCGGGGTTAGCTCCTACGAGCAGTACTTC
CASSQITGVSSYEQYF
>-|8|TRBV20-1|TRBJ1-4|-
TGCAGTGCCGGGTTACTGTTTTTT
CSAGLLFF
>-|14|TRBV7-9|TRBJ2-7|-
TGTGCCAGCAGGAGCGAGGGGGGGTCCTACGAGCAGTACTTC
CASRSEGGSYEQYF
>-|15|TRBV5-4|TRBJ2-1|-
TGTGCCAGCAGGCCACAGGGAAGGTCCTACAATGAGCAGTTCTTC
CASRPQGRSYNEQFF
>TRBD2|15|TRBV5-1|TRBJ2-3|-
TGCGCCAGCAGCCAGCGGGGTGATGGCACAGATACGCAGTATTTT
CASSQRGDGTDTQYF
>TRBD1|15|TRBV11-3|TRBJ2-7|-
TGTGCCAGCAGCAATTGGGACAGGAGCTCCTACGAGCAGTACTTC
CASSNWDRSSYEQYF
>-|12|TRBV7-2|TRBJ2-3|-
TGTGCCAGCAGCTTTGTCGCGGATACGCAGTATTTT
CASSFVADTQYF
>TRBD2|14|TRBV19|TRBJ2-1|-
TGTGCCAGTACCGCTAGCGGGAGGGTCAATGAGCAGTTCTTC
CASTASGRVNEQFF
>-|12|TRBV28|TRBJ2-7|-
TGTGCCAGCAGTTTATATACCTACGAGCAGTACTTC
CASSLYTYEQYF
>TRBD1|15|TRBV7-2|TRBJ2-2|-
TGTGCCAGCAGCTCTTGGACAGGGATCGCCGGGGAGCTGTTTTTT
CASSSWTGIAGELFF
>-|15|TRBV2|TRBJ2-7|once
TGTGCCAGCAGGTGGAGGGAGGCCTACTCCTACGAGCAGTACTTC
CASRWREAYSYEQYF
>TRBD2|15|TRBV5-1|TRBJ2-7|once
TGCGCCAGCAGCGCTACTAGCGGGAAAACCTACGAGCAGTACTTC
CASSATSGKTYEQYF
>-|14|TRBV5-1|TRBJ2-3|-
TGCGCCAGCTCGAGAGGCCGCTCCACAGATACGCAGTATTTT
CASSRGRSTDTQYF
>TRBD1|14|TRBV30|TRBJ1-4|once
TGTGCCTGGAGGGGGACAGTGGGTAATGAAAAACTGTTTTTT
CAWRGTVGNEKLFF
>TRBD2|16|TRBV23-1|TRBJ2-2|-
TGCGCCAGCAGTCGGGCGGGGGGCGCATATACCGGGGAGCTGTTTTTT
CASSRAGGAYTGELFF
>-|16|TRBV4-2|TRBJ1-3|-
TGTGCCAGCAGCCAAATGGGGAGTGACTCTGGAAACACCATATATTTT
CASSQMGSDSGNTIYF
>-|13|TRBV27|TRBJ2-3|-
TGTGCCAGCAGTTACAGGGCACCAGATACGCAGTATTTT
CASSYRAPDTQYF
>TRBD1|15|TRBV4-2|TRBJ1-6|-
TGTGCCAGCAGCCAAGATGACAGGGACAATTCACCCCTCCACTTT
CASSQDDRDNSPLHF
>TRBD1|15|TRBV4-1|TRBJ1-2|few
TGCGCCAGCAGCCTGCAGGACAGGGTCTCCTATGGCTACACCTTC
CASSLQDRVSYGYTF
>TRBD2|15|TRBV5-1|TRBJ2-3|few
TGCGCCAGCAGCTTGGGGCGGGAGTTGGCAGATACGCAGTATTTT
CASSLGRELADTQYF
>TRBD2|18|TRBV2|TRBJ2-3|few
TGTGCCAGCAGCCCCGGGACTAGCGGGAATCGGCGGTTAGATACGCAGTATTTT
CASSPGTSGNRRLDTQYF
>TRBD1|12|TRBV19|TRBJ2-7|-
TGTGCCAGTTCGGGACAGGGGGGCGAGCAGTACTTC
CASSGQGGEQYF
>-|13|TRBV5-1|TRBJ2-3|-
TGCGCCAGCAGCTCTAGCGTAGAGGATACGCAGTATTTT
CASSSSVEDTQYF
>TRBD1|14|TRBV18|TRBJ1-2|-
TGTGCCAGCTCACCACAAGGGACAGGGGGCTCAAGCACCTTC
CASSPQGTGGSSTF
>TRBD2|14|TRBV5-4|TRBJ2-5|-
TGTGCCAGCAGCCATTGGAACGGGAGGGAGACCCAGTACTTC
CASSHWNGRETQYF
>TRBD1|14|TRBV6-5|TRBJ1-2|-
TGTGCCAGCAGTTACCGACTACAGGGGGATGGCTACACCTTC
CASSYRLQGDGYTF
>-|12|TRBV27|TRBJ2-5|-
TGTGCCAGCAGTTTAACAGGAGAGACCCAGTACTTC
CASSLTGETQYF